This T cell receptor beta chain was sequenced during a study of cytomegalovirus exposure and HLA in healthy donors. General study results and limits: One cluster of highly shared sequence variants probably arose as a sequencing artifact. Compared with the roughly 730-donor mean, an Asian-associated ancestry cluster reportedly had fewer N-insertions, according to a later analysis.

Germline V gives CDR1 SQVTM, CDR2 ANQGSEA. This CDR3 has 8 residues. Vbeta (60) and Jbeta (13) primers were used in the PCR. Profiled with immunoSEQ multiplex PCR; TCRdb holds only in-frame clones, not every one. Its clone listing holds approximately 54,000 clones. On this clone: The antigen remains undetermined. The junction and the germline gene differ at one end; a read error may be behind it.

The source is a woman between 35 and 50 years old in good health and CMV-seronegative. The chain is built from TRBV29-1 and TRBJ1-2; 7 positions agree with TRBD1. The sequencing sample was made of PBMCs. Here the CDR3 DNA reads TGCAGCGTTGGAGAACAGGGGTTC. Translating it yields CSVGEQGF.